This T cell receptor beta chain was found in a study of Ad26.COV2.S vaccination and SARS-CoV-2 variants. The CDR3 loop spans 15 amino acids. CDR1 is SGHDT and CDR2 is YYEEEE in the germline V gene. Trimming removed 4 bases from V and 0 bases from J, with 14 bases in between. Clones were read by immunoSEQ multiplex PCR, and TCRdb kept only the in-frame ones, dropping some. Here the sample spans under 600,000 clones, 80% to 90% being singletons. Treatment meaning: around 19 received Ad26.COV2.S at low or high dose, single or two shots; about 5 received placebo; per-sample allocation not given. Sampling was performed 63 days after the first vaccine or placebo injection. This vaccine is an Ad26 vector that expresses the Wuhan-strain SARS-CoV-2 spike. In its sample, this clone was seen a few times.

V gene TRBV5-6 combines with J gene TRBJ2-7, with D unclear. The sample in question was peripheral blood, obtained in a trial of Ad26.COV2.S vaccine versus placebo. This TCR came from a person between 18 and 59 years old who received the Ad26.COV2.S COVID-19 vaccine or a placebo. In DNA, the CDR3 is TGTGCCAGCAGCCTACAAGGGCCCAGCTCCTACGAGCAGTACTTC. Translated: CASSLQGPSSYEQYF.